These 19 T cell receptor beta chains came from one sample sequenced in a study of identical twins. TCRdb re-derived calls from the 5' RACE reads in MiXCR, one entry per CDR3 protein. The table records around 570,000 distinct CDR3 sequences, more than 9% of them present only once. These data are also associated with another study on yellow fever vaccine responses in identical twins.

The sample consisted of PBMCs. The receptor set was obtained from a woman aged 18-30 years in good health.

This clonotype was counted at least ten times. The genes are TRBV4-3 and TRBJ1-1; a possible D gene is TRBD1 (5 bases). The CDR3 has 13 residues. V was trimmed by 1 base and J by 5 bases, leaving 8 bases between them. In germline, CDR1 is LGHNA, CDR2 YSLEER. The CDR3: CASSQVRGTEAFF. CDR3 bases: TGCGCCAGCAGCCAAGTAAGGGGAACTGAAGCTTTCTTT.

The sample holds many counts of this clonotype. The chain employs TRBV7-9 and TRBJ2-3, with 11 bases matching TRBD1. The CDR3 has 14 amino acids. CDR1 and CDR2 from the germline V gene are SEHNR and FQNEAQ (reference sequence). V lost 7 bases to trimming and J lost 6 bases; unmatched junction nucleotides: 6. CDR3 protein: CASNGQGATDTQYF. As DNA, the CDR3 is TGTGCCAGCAACGGACAGGGGGCAACTGATACGCAGTATTTT.

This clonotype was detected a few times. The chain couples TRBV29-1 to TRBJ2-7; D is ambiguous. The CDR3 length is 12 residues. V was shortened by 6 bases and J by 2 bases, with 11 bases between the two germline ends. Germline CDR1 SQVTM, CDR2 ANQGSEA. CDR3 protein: CSVHLEPYEQYF. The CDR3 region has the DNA TGCAGCGTGCATCTAGAGCCCTACGAGCAGTACTTC.

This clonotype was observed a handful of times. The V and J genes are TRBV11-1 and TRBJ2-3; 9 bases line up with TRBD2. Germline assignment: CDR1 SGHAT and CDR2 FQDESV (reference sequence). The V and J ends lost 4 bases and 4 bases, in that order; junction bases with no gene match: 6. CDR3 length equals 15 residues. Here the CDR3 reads CASSSPGLAPDTQYF. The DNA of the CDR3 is TGTGCCAGCAGCTCGCCGGGACTAGCCCCAGATACGCAGTATTTT.

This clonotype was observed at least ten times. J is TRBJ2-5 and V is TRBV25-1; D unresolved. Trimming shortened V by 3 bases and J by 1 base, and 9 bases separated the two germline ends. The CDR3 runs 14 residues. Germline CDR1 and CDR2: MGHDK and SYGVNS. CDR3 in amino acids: CASSDLVSQETQYF. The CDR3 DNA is TGTGCCAGCAGTGATTTGGTTTCCCAAGAGACCCAGTACTTC. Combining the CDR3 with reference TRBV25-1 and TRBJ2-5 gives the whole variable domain EADIYQTPRYLVIGTGKKITLECSQTMGHDKMYWYQQDPGMELHLIHYSYGVNSTEKGDLSSESTVSRIRTEHFPLTLESARPSHTSQYLCASSDLVSQETQYFGPGTRLLVL.

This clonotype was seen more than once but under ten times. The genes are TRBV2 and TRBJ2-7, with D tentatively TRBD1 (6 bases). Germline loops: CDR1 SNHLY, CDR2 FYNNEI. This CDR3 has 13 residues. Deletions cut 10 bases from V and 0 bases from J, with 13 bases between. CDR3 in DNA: TGTGCCACCCTAAGGGACACCTCCTACGAGCAGTACTTC. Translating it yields CATLRDTSYEQYF. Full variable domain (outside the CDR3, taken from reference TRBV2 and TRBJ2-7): EPEVTQTPSHQVTQMGQEVILRCVPISNHLYFYWYRQILGQKVEFLVSFYNNEISEKSEIFDDQFSVERPDGSNFTLKIRSTKLEDSAMYFCATLRDTSYEQYFGPGTRLTVT.

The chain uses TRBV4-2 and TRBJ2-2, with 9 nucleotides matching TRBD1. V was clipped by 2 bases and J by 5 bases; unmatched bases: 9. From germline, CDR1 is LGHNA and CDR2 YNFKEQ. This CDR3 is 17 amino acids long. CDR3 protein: CASSQPGQGIGTGELFF. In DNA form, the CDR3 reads TGTGCCAGCAGCCAACCGGGACAGGGTATTGGAACCGGGGAGCTGTTTTTT.

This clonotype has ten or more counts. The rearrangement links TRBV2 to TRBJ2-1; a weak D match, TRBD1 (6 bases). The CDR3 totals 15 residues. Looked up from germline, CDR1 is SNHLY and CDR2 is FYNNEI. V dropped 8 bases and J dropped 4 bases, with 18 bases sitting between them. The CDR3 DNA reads TGTGCCAGCGCCATTTTACAGGGATTTTACAATGAGCAGTTCTTC. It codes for CASAILQGFYNEQFF.

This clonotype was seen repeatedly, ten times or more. The CDR3 DNA reads as TGCAGTGCTAGTGGGAGTAGCAATCAGCCCCAGCATTTT. Amino acids: CSASGSSNQPQHF. The chain carries TRBV20-1 and TRBJ1-5; no definite D call. Germline V gene sequence: CDR1 DFQATT, CDR2 SNEGSKA (reference sequence). This CDR3 is 13 amino acids long. V lost 3 bases, J lost 0 bases, and 6 bases lay in between.

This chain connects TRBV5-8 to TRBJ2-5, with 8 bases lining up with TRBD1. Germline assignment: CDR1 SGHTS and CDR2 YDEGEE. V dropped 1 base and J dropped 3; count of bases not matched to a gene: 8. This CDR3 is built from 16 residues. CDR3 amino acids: CASSLRQGYMEETQYF. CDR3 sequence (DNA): TGTGCCAGCAGCTTGCGACAGGGGTACATGGAAGAGACCCAGTACTTC.

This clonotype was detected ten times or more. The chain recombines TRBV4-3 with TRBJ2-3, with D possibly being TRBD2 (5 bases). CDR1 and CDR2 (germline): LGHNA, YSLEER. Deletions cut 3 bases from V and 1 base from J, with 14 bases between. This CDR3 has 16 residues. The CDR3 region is CASSQSLGLGTDTQYF. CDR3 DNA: TGCGCCAGCAGCCAGAGCCTAGGACTTGGCACAGATACGCAGTATTTT.

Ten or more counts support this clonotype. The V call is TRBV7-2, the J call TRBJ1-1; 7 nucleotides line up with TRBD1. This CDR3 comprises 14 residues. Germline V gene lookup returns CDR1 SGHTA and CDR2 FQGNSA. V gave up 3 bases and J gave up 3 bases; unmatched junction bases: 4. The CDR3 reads CASSFRDSYTEAFF. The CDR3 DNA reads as TGTGCCAGCAGCTTCCGGGACAGCTACACTGAAGCTTTCTTT.

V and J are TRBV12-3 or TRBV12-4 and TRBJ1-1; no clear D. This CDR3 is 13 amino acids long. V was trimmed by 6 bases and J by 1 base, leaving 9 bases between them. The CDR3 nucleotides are TGTGCCAGCAGACGACAACAGAACACTGAAGCTTTCTTT. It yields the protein CASRRQQNTEAFF.

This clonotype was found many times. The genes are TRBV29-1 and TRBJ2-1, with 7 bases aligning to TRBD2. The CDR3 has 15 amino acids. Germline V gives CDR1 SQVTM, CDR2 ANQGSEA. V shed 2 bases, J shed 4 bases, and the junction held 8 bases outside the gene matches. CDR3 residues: CSVENTGGSYNEQFF. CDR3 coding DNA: TGCAGCGTTGAAAATACGGGCGGGAGTTACAATGAGCAGTTCTTC.

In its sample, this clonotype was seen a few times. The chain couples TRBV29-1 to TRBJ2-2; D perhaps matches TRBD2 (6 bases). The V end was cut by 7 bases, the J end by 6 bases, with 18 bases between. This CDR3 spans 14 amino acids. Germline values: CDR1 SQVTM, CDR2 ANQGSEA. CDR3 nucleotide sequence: TGCAGCGGCCTCGTGGGCAGGGAGGCCGGGGAGCTGTTTTTT. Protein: CSGLVGREAGELFF.

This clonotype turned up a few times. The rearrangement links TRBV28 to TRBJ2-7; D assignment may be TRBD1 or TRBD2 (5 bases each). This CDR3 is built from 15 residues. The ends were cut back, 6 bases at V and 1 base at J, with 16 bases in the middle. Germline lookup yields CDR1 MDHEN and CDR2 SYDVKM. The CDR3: CASSLGALGSYEQYF. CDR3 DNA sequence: TGTGCCAGCAGCCTCGGGGCCTTGGGGTCCTACGAGCAGTACTTC.

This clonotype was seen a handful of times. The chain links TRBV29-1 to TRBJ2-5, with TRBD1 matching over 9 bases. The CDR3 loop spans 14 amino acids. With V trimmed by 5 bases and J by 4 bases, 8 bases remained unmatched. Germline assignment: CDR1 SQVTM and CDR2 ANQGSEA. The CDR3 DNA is TGCAGCGTTATAGACAGGGGGTATGGAGAGACCCAGTACTTC. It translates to CSVIDRGYGETQYF.

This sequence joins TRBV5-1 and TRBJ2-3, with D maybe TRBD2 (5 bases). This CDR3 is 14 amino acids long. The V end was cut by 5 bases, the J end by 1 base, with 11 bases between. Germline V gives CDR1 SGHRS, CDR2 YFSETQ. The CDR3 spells CASRVDYGTDTQYF. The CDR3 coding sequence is TGCGCCAGCAGGGTAGACTATGGCACAGATACGCAGTATTTT. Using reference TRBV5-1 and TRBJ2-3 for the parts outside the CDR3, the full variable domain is KAGVTQTPRYLIKTRGQQVTLSCSPISGHRSVSWYQQTPGQGLQFLFEYFSETQRNKGNFPGRFSGRQFSNSRSEMNVSTLELGDSALYLCASRVDYGTDTQYFGPGTRLTVL.

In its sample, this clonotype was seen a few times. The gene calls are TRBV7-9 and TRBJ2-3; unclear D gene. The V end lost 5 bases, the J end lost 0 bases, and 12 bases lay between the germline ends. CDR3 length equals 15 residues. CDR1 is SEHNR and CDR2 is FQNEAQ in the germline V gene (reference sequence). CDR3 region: CASSPPKISTDTQYF. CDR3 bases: TGTGCCAGCAGCCCCCCGAAAATAAGCACAGATACGCAGTATTTT.